This T cell receptor (beta chain) derives from a study of cytomegalovirus exposure and HLA in healthy donors. Study observations and caveats: The study flagged around 150 TCR beta chains as cytomegalovirus-associated.

Germline values: CDR1 KGHSH, CDR2 LQKENI. There are 12 residues in the CDR3. Deletions cut 3 bases from V and 5 bases from J, with 4 bases between. Among the 110 or so subjects of the validation cohort, separate from the roughly 700-subject first cohort, were the donors. The assay was immunoSEQ multiplex PCR, and TCRdb's table has in-frame clones only and misses some. The table lists roughly 300,000 clones, roughly nine tenths of them singletons. Worth noting for this clone: Its specificity is not known.

The sequence was obtained from a woman under 40 in good health and CMV-seropositive. The V call is TRBV18, the J call TRBJ2-2; D unresolved. Sequencing used PBMCs. The CDR3 nucleotides read TGTGCCAGCTCACCGTGGACCGGGGAGCTGTTTTTT. It is translated as CASSPWTGELFF. Together with reference TRBV18 and TRBJ2-2, the CDR3 gives the full variable domain: NAGVMQNPRHLVRRRGQEARLRCSPMKGHSHVYWYRQLPEEGLKFMVYLQKENIIDESGMPKERFSAEFPKEGPSILRIQQVVRGDSAAYFCASSPWTGELFFGEGSRLTVL.